Listed below are T cell receptor beta chains from one sample, sequenced in a study of T cell repertoires in cytomegalovirus infection. TCRdb independently ran MiXCR on the reads; one entry per CDR3 protein. This table has 200,000 to 300,000 distinct CDR3 sequences, roughly 10% appearing once. Sequenced: PBMCs. These receptors were obtained from a human donor in good health (CMV status not recorded). Some clones in this sample may be carry-over from other donors' samples. Each CDR3 is given with its conserved first and last residue. A D gene is named only where the DNA matches it firmly. Only some rows state a clone size, as once, few, many or a class for expanded clones.

CDR3 DNA: TGTGCCAGCAGCTTAAAAAAGAACACTGAAGCTTTCTTT
CDR3 protein: CASSLKKNTEAFF
D gene: .
J gene: TRBJ1-1
clone size: many
V gene: TRBV7-2

CDR3 DNA: TGCGCCAGCAGCCAAGATGCAGGGGGGAATAATTCACCCCTCCACTTT
CDR3 protein: CASSQDAGGNNSPLHF
D gene: TRBD1
J gene: TRBJ1-6
clone size: many
V gene: TRBV4-3

CDR3 DNA: TGCAGCGTGCTGCGGCAGGGGGCCAGCAATGAGCAGTTCTTC
CDR3 protein: CSVLRQGASNEQFF
D gene: TRBD1
J gene: TRBJ2-1
clone size: .
V gene: TRBV29-1

CDR3 DNA: TGTGCCAGCAGTTTCGGGACAGGGAAAATCTACGAGCAGTACTTC
CDR3 protein: CASSFGTGKIYEQYF
D gene: TRBD1
J gene: TRBJ2-7
clone size: many
V gene: TRBV12-3/TRBV12-4

CDR3 DNA: TGTGCCTGGAGTCCGAACGGGAGGGCCCCCAATGAGCAGTTCTTC
CDR3 protein: CAWSPNGRAPNEQFF
D gene: TRBD2
J gene: TRBJ2-1
clone size: .
V gene: TRBV30

CDR3 DNA: TGTGCCAGCAGTTACTCGGCCTTAAGGAATGAGCAGTTCTTC
CDR3 protein: CASSYSALRNEQFF
D gene: .
J gene: TRBJ2-1
clone size: many
V gene: TRBV6-5

CDR3 DNA: TGTGCCAGCAGAGTTGGGGGCCGGAACACTGAAGCTTTCTTT
CDR3 protein: CASRVGGRNTEAFF
D gene: .
J gene: TRBJ1-1
clone size: many
V gene: TRBV6-6

CDR3 DNA: TGTGCCAGCAGTTCGACCGGACAGCCCAACACTGAAGCTTTCTTT
CDR3 protein: CASSSTGQPNTEAFF
D gene: .
J gene: TRBJ1-1
clone size: many
V gene: TRBV12-3/TRBV12-4

CDR3 DNA: TGCAGTGCCGCTAGCGACAACTACGAGCAGTACTTC
CDR3 protein: CSAASDNYEQYF
D gene: .
J gene: TRBJ2-7
clone size: many
V gene: TRBV20-1

CDR3 DNA: TGTGCCAGCTCACCAACTGGGGGATCTAACACTGAAGCTTTCTTT
CDR3 protein: CASSPTGGSNTEAFF
D gene: .
J gene: TRBJ1-1
clone size: many
V gene: TRBV18

CDR3 DNA: TGTGCCAGTTTCCCAGGCAGGGTGGACACTGAAGCTTTCTTT
CDR3 protein: CASFPGRVDTEAFF
D gene: .
J gene: TRBJ1-1
clone size: many
V gene: TRBV19

CDR3 DNA: TGTGCCAGCGTTCCGGGGACAGGCCCCTCTAGATATGGCTACACCTTC
CDR3 protein: CASVPGTGPSRYGYTF
D gene: TRBD1
J gene: TRBJ1-2
clone size: many
V gene: TRBV7-2

CDR3 DNA: TGTGCCAGCAGTTTCACAGGGGCATCTCAGCCCCAGCATTTT
CDR3 protein: CASSFTGASQPQHF
D gene: TRBD1
J gene: TRBJ1-5
clone size: many
V gene: TRBV28

CDR3 DNA: TGTGCCAGCAGACAAGCGGGGGGGCCCCACGAGCAGTACTTC
CDR3 protein: CASRQAGGPHEQYF
D gene: TRBD2
J gene: TRBJ2-7
clone size: few
V gene: TRBV6-2/TRBV6-3

CDR3 DNA: TGTGCCAGCAGTTTAATTATGGGGGCGGGTGGCAATCAGCCCCAGCATTTT
CDR3 protein: CASSLIMGAGGNQPQHF
D gene: .
J gene: TRBJ1-5
clone size: few
V gene: TRBV12-3/TRBV12-4

CDR3 DNA: TGCGCCAGCAGCCAAGATGGGGCGATGGCCGGGGAGCTGTTTTTT
CDR3 protein: CASSQDGAMAGELFF
D gene: .
J gene: TRBJ2-2
clone size: few
V gene: TRBV4-3

CDR3 DNA: TGTGCCAGCAGCTTAGATGGACAGGTGGGGAACACTGAAGCTTTCTTT
CDR3 protein: CASSLDGQVGNTEAFF
D gene: TRBD1
J gene: TRBJ1-1
clone size: many
V gene: TRBV7-2

CDR3 DNA: TGCGCCAGCAGCCCCGAGGGACCGGGGAGGGCAAATACCGGGGAGCTGTTTTTT
CDR3 protein: CASSPEGPGRANTGELFF
D gene: TRBD2
J gene: TRBJ2-2
clone size: few
V gene: TRBV4-3

CDR3 DNA: TGTGCCAGCAGGAAGGACAGGGTTAATGATGAAGCTTTCTTT
CDR3 protein: CASRKDRVNDEAFF
D gene: TRBD1
J gene: TRBJ1-1
clone size: many
V gene: TRBV12-3/TRBV12-4

CDR3 DNA: TGTGCCAGCAGCCCAAAGTGGCGGGGGGGGGGCAATGAGCAGTTCTTC
CDR3 protein: CASSPKWRGGGNEQFF
D gene: TRBD2
J gene: TRBJ2-1
clone size: many
V gene: TRBV7-2

CDR3 DNA: TGTGCCAGTAGTAGTAGATCCTCCTACAATGAGCAGTTCTTC
CDR3 protein: CASSSRSSYNEQFF
D gene: .
J gene: TRBJ2-1
clone size: many
V gene: TRBV19

CDR3 DNA: TGTGCCAGCAGCCGCACAGGGGGGGATGAAAAACTGTTTTTT
CDR3 protein: CASSRTGGDEKLFF
D gene: TRBD1
J gene: TRBJ1-4
clone size: many
V gene: TRBV28

CDR3 DNA: TGTGCCAGCAGTTACAACCTGGGAGATCAGCCCCAGCATTTT
CDR3 protein: CASSYNLGDQPQHF
D gene: .
J gene: TRBJ1-5
clone size: few
V gene: TRBV6-2/TRBV6-3

CDR3 DNA: TGTGCCAGCAGCTTGGGGGCAGGACAGGCCCCCAATGGCTACACCTTC
CDR3 protein: CASSLGAGQAPNGYTF
D gene: TRBD1
J gene: TRBJ1-2
clone size: many
V gene: TRBV7-2

CDR3 DNA: TGTGCCAGCAGCCTACAACAGGGAGGAGGCACTGAAGCTTTCTTT
CDR3 protein: CASSLQQGGGTEAFF
D gene: .
J gene: TRBJ1-1
clone size: few
V gene: TRBV11-2

CDR3 DNA: TGCAGTGCCCCTACCCGGGAGATAAGCTCACCCCTCCACTTT
CDR3 protein: CSAPTREISSPLHF
D gene: .
J gene: TRBJ1-6
clone size: .
V gene: TRBV20-1

CDR3 DNA: TGTGCCAGCAAAGTTGCTGGAAACACCATATATTTT
CDR3 protein: CASKVAGNTIYF
D gene: .
J gene: TRBJ1-3
clone size: many
V gene: TRBV2

CDR3 DNA: TGCAGTGCTCCAGCTGTACTAGCTCGTGGTGAGCAGTTCTTC
CDR3 protein: CSAPAVLARGEQFF
D gene: .
J gene: TRBJ2-1
clone size: .
V gene: TRBV20-1

CDR3 DNA: TGCAGTGCTAGTCCAGCCAATGGGCCCGGGGAGCTGTTTTTT
CDR3 protein: CSASPANGPGELFF
D gene: .
J gene: TRBJ2-2
clone size: few
V gene: TRBV20-1

CDR3 DNA: TGTGCCAGCAGTTACTCGCTGGGGACCCAGTGGACTTTCTTT
CDR3 protein: CASSYSLGTQWTFF
D gene: .
J gene: TRBJ1-1
clone size: few
V gene: TRBV6-5

CDR3 DNA: TGCAGTGCTATCCTCCGGGGGGAAAAACTGTTTTTT
CDR3 protein: CSAILRGEKLFF
D gene: .
J gene: TRBJ1-4
clone size: few
V gene: TRBV20-1

CDR3 DNA: TGTGCCAGCAGTTTCCGACAGGGCTACGAGCAGTACTTC
CDR3 protein: CASSFRQGYEQYF
D gene: TRBD1
J gene: TRBJ2-7
clone size: .
V gene: TRBV27

CDR3 DNA: TGTGCCAGCATTGGCAGGGCGGACTACGAGCAGTACTTC
CDR3 protein: CASIGRADYEQYF
D gene: .
J gene: TRBJ2-7
clone size: few
V gene: TRBV2

CDR3 DNA: TGTGCCAGCACCCCGCGGGGGCTAGGTCATGAGCAGTTCTTC
CDR3 protein: CASTPRGLGHEQFF
D gene: .
J gene: TRBJ2-1
clone size: many
V gene: TRBV7-2

CDR3 DNA: TGTGCCAGCAGCTTATACAATGGACTAGCGGGACCAGATACGCAGTATTTT
CDR3 protein: CASSLYNGLAGPDTQYF
D gene: TRBD2
J gene: TRBJ2-3
clone size: many
V gene: TRBV7-2

CDR3 DNA: TGTGCCAGCATGGAAGGTGAAAAACTGTTTTTT
CDR3 protein: CASMEGEKLFF
D gene: .
J gene: TRBJ1-4
clone size: .
V gene: TRBV6-2/TRBV6-3

CDR3 DNA: TGTGCCTCTCGAGAGGGGGGGTTGTACGAGCAGTACTTC
CDR3 protein: CASREGGLYEQYF
D gene: .
J gene: TRBJ2-7
clone size: .
V gene: TRBV10-3

CDR3 DNA: TGTGCCAGCAGCTACGGGGGGGCCTACGAGCAGTACTTC
CDR3 protein: CASSYGGAYEQYF
D gene: TRBD2
J gene: TRBJ2-7
clone size: many
V gene: TRBV7-8

CDR3 DNA: TGTGCCAGCAAGCTTTCGGGGGCCAACGTCCTGACTTTC
CDR3 protein: CASKLSGANVLTF
D gene: .
J gene: TRBJ2-6
clone size: many
V gene: TRBV7-6

CDR3 DNA: TGTGCCAGCAGGATTTCGGACCGATATCAGCCCCAGCATTTT
CDR3 protein: CASRISDRYQPQHF
D gene: .
J gene: TRBJ1-5
clone size: many
V gene: TRBV28

CDR3 DNA: TGTGCCAGCAGCCTAAACCGGGCCCCCTACGAGCAGTACTTC
CDR3 protein: CASSLNRAPYEQYF
D gene: .
J gene: TRBJ2-7
clone size: .
V gene: TRBV7-8

CDR3 DNA: TGTGCCAGCAGTAATAGGGGCAGCAATGAGCAGTTCTTC
CDR3 protein: CASSNRGSNEQFF
D gene: .
J gene: TRBJ2-1
clone size: few
V gene: TRBV11-2

CDR3 DNA: TGTGCCAGCAGACGCACAGTGATGAACACTGAAGCTTTCTTT
CDR3 protein: CASRRTVMNTEAFF
D gene: .
J gene: TRBJ1-1
clone size: .
V gene: TRBV2

CDR3 DNA: TGTGCCAGCAGCCGAGACAGGGGGATGCCCCAGCATTTT
CDR3 protein: CASSRDRGMPQHF
D gene: TRBD1
J gene: TRBJ1-5
clone size: many
V gene: TRBV11-1

CDR3 DNA: TGCGCCAGCAGCCAAGAAATTGCGACAGGGATGAAGCCCCAGCATTTT
CDR3 protein: CASSQEIATGMKPQHF
D gene: TRBD1
J gene: TRBJ1-5
clone size: many
V gene: TRBV4-1

CDR3 DNA: TGTGCCAGCAGCCCTATCGGCTATGAGCAGTTCTTC
CDR3 protein: CASSPIGYEQFF
D gene: .
J gene: TRBJ2-1
clone size: few
V gene: TRBV7-2

CDR3 DNA: TGTGCCAGCAGCTTTTGGGGGCAGAATTTCCTTAATGAAAAACTGTTTTTT
CDR3 protein: CASSFWGQNFLNEKLFF
D gene: .
J gene: TRBJ1-4
clone size: many
V gene: TRBV7-8

CDR3 DNA: TGTGCCAGCAGCCAACTGTCGATGTTCTTC
CDR3 protein: CASSQLSMFF
D gene: .
J gene: TRBJ2-1
clone size: many
V gene: TRBV7-2

CDR3 DNA: TGTGCCTCGAACCCCGGACTTCCGCGGGGGACTGAAGCTTTCTTT
CDR3 protein: CASNPGLPRGTEAFF
D gene: .
J gene: TRBJ1-1
clone size: .
V gene: TRBV19

CDR3 DNA: TGTGCCAGCAGCCAAGATCTAATGAGGGCCACTGAAGCTTTCTTT
CDR3 protein: CASSQDLMRATEAFF
D gene: .
J gene: TRBJ1-1
clone size: few
V gene: TRBV14

CDR3 DNA: TGCGCCAGCAGCCAAGATGGGACTAGCGGCACCGGGGAGCTGTTTTTT
CDR3 protein: CASSQDGTSGTGELFF
D gene: TRBD2
J gene: TRBJ2-2
clone size: few
V gene: TRBV4-3

CDR3 DNA: TGTGCCAGCTTAAGTACAGGGGGCACTGAAGCTTTCTTT
CDR3 protein: CASLSTGGTEAFF
D gene: TRBD1
J gene: TRBJ1-1
clone size: many
V gene: TRBV7-7

CDR3 DNA: TGTGCCAGCAGCTTAGAAAGGGCGGGTTCCTATAATTCACCCCTCCACTTT
CDR3 protein: CASSLERAGSYNSPLHF
D gene: .
J gene: TRBJ1-6
clone size: many
V gene: TRBV7-2

CDR3 DNA: TGTGCCAGCAGTTGGAGAGGGCTCGGTCAGCCCCAGCATTTT
CDR3 protein: CASSWRGLGQPQHF
D gene: .
J gene: TRBJ1-5
clone size: many
V gene: TRBV12-3/TRBV12-4

CDR3 DNA: TGTGCCAGCAGCCCCGCGGGGACACGCAATCAGCCCCAGCATTTT
CDR3 protein: CASSPAGTRNQPQHF
D gene: .
J gene: TRBJ1-5
clone size: many
V gene: TRBV7-8

CDR3 DNA: TGTGCCAGCAGCTTAGACCTTACGTGGGGTCAGCCCCAGCATTTT
CDR3 protein: CASSLDLTWGQPQHF
D gene: .
J gene: TRBJ1-5
clone size: many
V gene: TRBV7-2

CDR3 DNA: TGCAGCGCCGACGTAATGGTGGCCCCAACTGAAGCTTTCTTT
CDR3 protein: CSADVMVAPTEAFF
D gene: .
J gene: TRBJ1-1
clone size: few
V gene: TRBV29-1

CDR3 DNA: TGCAGTGCTCCCGGGACAGGGGGTTCTTGGACTGGAAACACCATATATTTT
CDR3 protein: CSAPGTGGSWTGNTIYF
D gene: TRBD1
J gene: TRBJ1-3
clone size: few
V gene: TRBV20-1